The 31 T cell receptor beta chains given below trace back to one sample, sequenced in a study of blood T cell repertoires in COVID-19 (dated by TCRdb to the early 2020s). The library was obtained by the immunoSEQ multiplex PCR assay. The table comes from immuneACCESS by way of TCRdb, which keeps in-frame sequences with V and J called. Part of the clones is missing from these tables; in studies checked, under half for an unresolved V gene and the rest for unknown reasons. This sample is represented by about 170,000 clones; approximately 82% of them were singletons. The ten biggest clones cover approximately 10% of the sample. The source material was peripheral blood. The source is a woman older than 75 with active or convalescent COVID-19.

The CDR3 protein is CASSWTGYHGYTF. CDR3 DNA: TGTGCCAGCAGTTGGACAGGGTACCATGGCTACACCTTC. The chain couples TRBV28 to TRBJ1-2, with 8 nucleotides matching TRBD1. Germline V gene lookup returns CDR1 MDHEN and CDR2 SYDVKM. The CDR3 loop spans 13 amino acids. V shed 4 bases and J 6 bases; nucleotides not matched to a gene: 4.

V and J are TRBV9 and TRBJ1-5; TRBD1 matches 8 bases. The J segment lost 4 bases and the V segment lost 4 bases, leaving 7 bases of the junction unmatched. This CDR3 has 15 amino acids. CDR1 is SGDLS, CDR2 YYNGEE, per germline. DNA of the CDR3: TGTGCCAGCAGCAGACAGGGGCGGGAGAATCAGCCCCAGCATTTT. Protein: CASSRQGRENQPQHF. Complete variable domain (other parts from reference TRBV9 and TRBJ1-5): DSGVTQTPKHLITATGQRVTLRCSPRSGDLSVYWYQQSLDQGLQFLIQYYNGEERAKGNILERFSAQQFPDLHSELNLSSLELGDSALYFCASSRQGRENQPQHFGDGTRLSIL.

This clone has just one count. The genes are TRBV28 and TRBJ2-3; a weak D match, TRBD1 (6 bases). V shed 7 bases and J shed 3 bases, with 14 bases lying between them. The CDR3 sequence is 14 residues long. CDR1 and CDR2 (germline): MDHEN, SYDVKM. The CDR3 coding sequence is TGTGCCAGCAATAAGGGGGTTACGACAGATACGCAGTATTTT. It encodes CASNKGVTTDTQYF. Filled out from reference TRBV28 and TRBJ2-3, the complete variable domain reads DVKVTQSSRYLVKRTGEKVFLECVQDMDHENMFWYRQDPGLGLRLIYFSYDVKMKEKGDIPEGYSVSREKKERFSLILESASTNQTSMYLCASNKGVTTDTQYFGPGTRLTVL.

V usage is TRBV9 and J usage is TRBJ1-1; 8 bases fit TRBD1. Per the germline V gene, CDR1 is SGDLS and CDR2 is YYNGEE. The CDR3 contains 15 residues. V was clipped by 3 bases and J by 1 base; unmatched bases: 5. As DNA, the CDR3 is TGTGCCAGCAGCGCCTGGACAGGGACGAACACTGAAGCTTTCTTT. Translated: CASSAWTGTNTEAFF.

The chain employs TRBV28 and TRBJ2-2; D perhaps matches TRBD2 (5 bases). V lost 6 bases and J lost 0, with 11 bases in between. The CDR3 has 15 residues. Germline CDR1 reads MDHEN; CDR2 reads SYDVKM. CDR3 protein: CASSLGGANTGELFF. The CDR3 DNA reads TGTGCCAGCAGCCTCGGAGGAGCGAACACCGGGGAGCTGTTTTTT. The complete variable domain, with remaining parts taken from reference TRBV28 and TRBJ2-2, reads DVKVTQSSRYLVKRTGEKVFLECVQDMDHENMFWYRQDPGLGLRLIYFSYDVKMKEKGDIPEGYSVSREKKERFSLILESASTNQTSMYLCASSLGGANTGELFFGEGSRLTVL.

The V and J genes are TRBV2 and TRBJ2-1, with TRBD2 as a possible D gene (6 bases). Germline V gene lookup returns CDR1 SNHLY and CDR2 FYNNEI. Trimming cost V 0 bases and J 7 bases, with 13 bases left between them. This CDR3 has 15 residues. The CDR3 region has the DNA TGTGCCAGCAGTGAAGCGCGGGGCGAGTGGAATGAGCAGTTCTTC. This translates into CASSEARGEWNEQFF.

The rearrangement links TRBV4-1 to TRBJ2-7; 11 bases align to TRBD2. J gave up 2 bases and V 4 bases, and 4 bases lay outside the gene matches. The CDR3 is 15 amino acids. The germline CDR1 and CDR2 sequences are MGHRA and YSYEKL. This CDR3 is CASSPGLAGPYEQYF. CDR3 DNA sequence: TGCGCCAGCAGCCCCGGACTAGCGGGTCCCTACGAGCAGTACTTC.

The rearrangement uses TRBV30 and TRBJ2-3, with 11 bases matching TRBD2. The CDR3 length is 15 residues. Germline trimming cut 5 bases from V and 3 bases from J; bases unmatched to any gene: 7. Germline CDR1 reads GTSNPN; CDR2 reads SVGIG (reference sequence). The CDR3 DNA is TGTGCCTGGGTCCGACTAGCGGGAAAAACAGATACGCAGTATTTT. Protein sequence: CAWVRLAGKTDTQYF.

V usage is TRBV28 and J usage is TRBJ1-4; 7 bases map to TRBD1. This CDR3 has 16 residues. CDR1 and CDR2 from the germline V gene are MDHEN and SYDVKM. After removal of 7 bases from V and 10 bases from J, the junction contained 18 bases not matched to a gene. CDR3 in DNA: TGTGCCAGCACTTCTGATGACGGACAGGTAATTGGAAAACTGTTTTTT. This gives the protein CASTSDDGQVIGKLFF.

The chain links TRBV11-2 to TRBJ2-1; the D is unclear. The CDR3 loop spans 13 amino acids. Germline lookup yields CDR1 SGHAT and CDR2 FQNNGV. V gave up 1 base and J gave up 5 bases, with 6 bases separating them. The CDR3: CASSLAPNNEQFF. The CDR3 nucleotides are TGTGCCAGCAGCTTAGCACCTAACAATGAGCAGTTCTTC.

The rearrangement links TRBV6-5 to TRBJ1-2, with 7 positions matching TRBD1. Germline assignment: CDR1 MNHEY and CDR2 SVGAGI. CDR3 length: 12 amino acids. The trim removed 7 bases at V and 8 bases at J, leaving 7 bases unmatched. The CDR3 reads CASTERGRGYTF. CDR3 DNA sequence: TGTGCCAGCACGGAAAGGGGGCGGGGCTACACCTTC.

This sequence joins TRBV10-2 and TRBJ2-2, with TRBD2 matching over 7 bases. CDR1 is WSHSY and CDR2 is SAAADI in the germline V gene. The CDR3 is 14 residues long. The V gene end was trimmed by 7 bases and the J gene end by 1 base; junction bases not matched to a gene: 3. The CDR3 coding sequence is TGCGCCAGCACGGCTAGCGGGAACACCGGGGAGCTGTTTTTT. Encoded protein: CASTASGNTGELFF.

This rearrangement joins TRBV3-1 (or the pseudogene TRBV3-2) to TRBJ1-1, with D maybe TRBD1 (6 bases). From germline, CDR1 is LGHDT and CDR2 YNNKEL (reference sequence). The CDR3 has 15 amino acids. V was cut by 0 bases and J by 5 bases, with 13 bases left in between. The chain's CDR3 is CASSQDPGGRTEAFF. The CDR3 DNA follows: TGTGCCAGCAGCCAAGATCCGGGGGGCCGGACTGAAGCTTTCTTT.

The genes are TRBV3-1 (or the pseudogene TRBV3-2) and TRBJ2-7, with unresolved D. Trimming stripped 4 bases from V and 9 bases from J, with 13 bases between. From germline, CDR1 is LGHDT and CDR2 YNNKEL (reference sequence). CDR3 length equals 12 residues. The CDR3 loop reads CASSPLGGAQYF. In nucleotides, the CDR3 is TGTGCCAGCAGCCCCCTTGGCGGAGCGCAGTACTTC.

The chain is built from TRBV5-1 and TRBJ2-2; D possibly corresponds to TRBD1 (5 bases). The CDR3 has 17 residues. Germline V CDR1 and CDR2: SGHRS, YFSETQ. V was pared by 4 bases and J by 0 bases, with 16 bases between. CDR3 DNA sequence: TGCGCCAGCAGCGGTCAGGGTTTTGCGGCGAACACCGGGGAGCTGTTTTTT. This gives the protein CASSGQGFAANTGELFF.

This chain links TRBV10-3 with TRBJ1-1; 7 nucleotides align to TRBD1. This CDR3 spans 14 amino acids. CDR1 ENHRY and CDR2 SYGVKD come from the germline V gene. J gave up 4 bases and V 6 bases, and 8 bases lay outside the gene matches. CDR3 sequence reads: CAIRVTGLTTEAFF. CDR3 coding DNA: TGTGCCATCAGGGTGACAGGGTTGACCACTGAAGCTTTCTTT.

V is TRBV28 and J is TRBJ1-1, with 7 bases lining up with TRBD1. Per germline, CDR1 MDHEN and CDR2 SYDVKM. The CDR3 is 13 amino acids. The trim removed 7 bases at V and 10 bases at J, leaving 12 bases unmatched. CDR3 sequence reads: CASTPGGPWGAFF. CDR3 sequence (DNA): TGTGCCAGCACCCCAGGGGGGCCTTGGGGAGCTTTCTTT.

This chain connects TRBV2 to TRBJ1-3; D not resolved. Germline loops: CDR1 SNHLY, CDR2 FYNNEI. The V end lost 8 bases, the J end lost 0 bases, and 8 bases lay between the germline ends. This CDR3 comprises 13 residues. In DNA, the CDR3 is TGTGCCAGCTCTCCTAGCTCTGGAAACACCATATATTTT. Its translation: CASSPSSGNTIYF. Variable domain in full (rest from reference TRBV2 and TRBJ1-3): EPEVTQTPSHQVTQMGQEVILRCVPISNHLYFYWYRQILGQKVEFLVSFYNNEISEKSEIFDDQFSVERPDGSNFTLKIRSTKLEDSAMYFCASSPSSGNTIYFGEGSWLTVV.

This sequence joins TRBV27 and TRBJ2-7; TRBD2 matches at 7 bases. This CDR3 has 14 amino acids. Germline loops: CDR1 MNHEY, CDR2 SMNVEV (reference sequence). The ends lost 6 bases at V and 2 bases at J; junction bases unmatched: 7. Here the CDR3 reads CASSRQRGPYEQYF. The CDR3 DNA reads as TGTGCCAGCAGCCGACAGCGGGGACCCTACGAGCAGTACTTC.

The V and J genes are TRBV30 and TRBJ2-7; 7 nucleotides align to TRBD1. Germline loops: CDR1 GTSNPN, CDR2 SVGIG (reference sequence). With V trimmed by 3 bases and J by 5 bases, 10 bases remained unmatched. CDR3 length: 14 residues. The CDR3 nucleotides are TGTGCCTGGAGCGAGACAGGGTTGGCCAACGAGCAGTACTTC. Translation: CAWSETGLANEQYF.

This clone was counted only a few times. DNA of the CDR3: TGTGCCTCCCGACTAGCGGGAGGGCCCGAGCAGTACTTC. It codes for CASRLAGGPEQYF. The V call is TRBV5-4, the J call TRBJ2-7, with TRBD2 matching over 14 bases. Germline V lookup: CDR1 SGHNT, CDR2 YYREEE (reference sequence). The trim removed 10 bases at V and 6 bases at J, leaving 6 bases unmatched. The CDR3 spans 13 residues.

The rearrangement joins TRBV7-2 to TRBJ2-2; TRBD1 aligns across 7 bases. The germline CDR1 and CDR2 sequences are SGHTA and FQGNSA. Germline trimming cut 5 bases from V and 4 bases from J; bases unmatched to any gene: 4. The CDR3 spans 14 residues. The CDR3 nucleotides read TGTGCCAGCAGCAGACAGGGTGCCACCGGGGAGCTGTTTTTT. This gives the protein CASSRQGATGELFF.

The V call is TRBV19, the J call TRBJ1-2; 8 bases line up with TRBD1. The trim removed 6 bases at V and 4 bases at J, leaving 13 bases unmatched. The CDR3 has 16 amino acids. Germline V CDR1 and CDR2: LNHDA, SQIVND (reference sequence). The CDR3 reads CASSYIQGGLSYGYTF. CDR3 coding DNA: TGTGCCAGTAGCTACATACAGGGGGGCCTCAGCTATGGCTACACCTTC.

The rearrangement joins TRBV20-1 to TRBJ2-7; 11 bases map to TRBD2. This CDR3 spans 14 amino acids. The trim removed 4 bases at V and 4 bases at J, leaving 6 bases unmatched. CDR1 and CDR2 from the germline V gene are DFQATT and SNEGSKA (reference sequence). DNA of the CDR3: TGCAGTGCTACTGAACTAGCGGGAGTGTACGAGCAGTACTTC. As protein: CSATELAGVYEQYF.

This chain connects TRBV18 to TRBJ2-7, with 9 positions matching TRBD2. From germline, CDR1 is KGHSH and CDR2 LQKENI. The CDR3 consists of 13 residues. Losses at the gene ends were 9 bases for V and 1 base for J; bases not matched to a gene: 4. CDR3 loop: CASRLADSYEQYF. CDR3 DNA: TGTGCCAGTCGACTAGCGGATTCCTACGAGCAGTACTTC.

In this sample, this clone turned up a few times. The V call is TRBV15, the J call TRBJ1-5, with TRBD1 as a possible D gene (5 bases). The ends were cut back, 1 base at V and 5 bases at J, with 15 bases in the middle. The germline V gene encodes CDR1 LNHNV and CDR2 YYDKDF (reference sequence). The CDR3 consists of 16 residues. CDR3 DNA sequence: TGTGCCACCAGCAGAGCGCAGCAGGGTTGGCATCAGCCCCAGCATTTT. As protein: CATSRAQQGWHQPQHF.

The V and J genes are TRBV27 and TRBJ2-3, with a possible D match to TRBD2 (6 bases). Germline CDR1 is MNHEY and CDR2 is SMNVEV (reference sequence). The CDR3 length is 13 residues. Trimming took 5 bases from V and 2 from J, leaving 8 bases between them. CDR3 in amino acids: CASSRDFTDTQYF. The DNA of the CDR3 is TGTGCCAGCAGTAGGGACTTCACAGATACGCAGTATTTT.

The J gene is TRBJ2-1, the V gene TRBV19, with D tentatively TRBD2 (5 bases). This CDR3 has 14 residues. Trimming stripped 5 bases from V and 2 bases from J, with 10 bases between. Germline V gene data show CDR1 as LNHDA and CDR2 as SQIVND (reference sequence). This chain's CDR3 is CASSVTGTYNEQFF. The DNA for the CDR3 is TGTGCCAGTAGTGTTACGGGAACCTACAATGAGCAGTTCTTC.

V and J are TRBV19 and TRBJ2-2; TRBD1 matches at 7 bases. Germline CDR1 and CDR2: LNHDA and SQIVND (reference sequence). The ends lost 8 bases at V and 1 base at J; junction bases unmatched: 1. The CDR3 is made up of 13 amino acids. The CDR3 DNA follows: TGTGCCAGTCGACAGGGGAACACCGGGGAGCTGTTTTTT. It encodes CASRQGNTGELFF.

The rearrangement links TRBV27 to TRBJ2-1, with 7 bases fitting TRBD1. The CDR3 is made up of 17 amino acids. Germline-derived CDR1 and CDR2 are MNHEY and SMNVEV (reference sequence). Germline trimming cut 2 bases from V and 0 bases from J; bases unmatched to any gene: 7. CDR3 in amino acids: CASSLPDRPISYNEQFF. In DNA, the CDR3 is TGTGCCAGCAGTTTACCGGACAGGCCTATCTCCTACAATGAGCAGTTCTTC.

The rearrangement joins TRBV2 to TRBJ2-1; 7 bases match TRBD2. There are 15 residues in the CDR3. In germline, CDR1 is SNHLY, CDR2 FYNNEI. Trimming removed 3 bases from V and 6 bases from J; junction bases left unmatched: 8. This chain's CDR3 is CASSEPGGPINEQFF. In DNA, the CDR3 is TGTGCCAGCAGTGAGCCGGGAGGACCCATCAATGAGCAGTTCTTC. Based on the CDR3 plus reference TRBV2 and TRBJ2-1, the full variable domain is EPEVTQTPSHQVTQMGQEVILRCVPISNHLYFYWYRQILGQKVEFLVSFYNNEISEKSEIFDDQFSVERPDGSNFTLKIRSTKLEDSAMYFCASSEPGGPINEQFFGPGTRLTVL.